This note documents a single T cell receptor (beta chain) sequence. The CDR3 has 15 residues. Germline V CDR1 and CDR2: SGDLS, YYNGEE. The V end was cut by 4 bases, the J end by 1 base, with 9 bases between. Only in-frame clones appear in the TCRdb table, and some are missing; sequencing was by immunoSEQ multiplex PCR. This sample carries fewer than 120,000 clones, over 60% of them seen once, and the ten largest clones take approximately 3.9%. This specimen comes from a study of blood T cell repertoires in COVID-19. Across the study: Sample material is recorded as cDNA or gDNA derived from T cells, B-cell-depleted T cells, or PBMCs.

The specimen was peripheral blood. The rearrangement links TRBV9 to TRBJ2-6; D might be TRBD2 (6 bases). This receptor was obtained from an elderly woman with acute or convalescent COVID-19. The CDR3 DNA reads TGTGCCAGCAGCTTTGGGGGGTCTGGGGCCAACGTCCTGACTTTC. Translation gives CASSFGGSGANVLTF.